This T cell receptor (beta chain) came from a study of shared clonotypes between healthy human individuals. Study in general: Per donor, CD8 memory used one plate, CD8 naive used two, CD4 memory used three and CD4 naive used three. Study-level results: In contrast to clonotypes shared by all four donors, non-shared clonotypes had lower generation probabilities.

Healthy HIV-negative adults without recent acute infections or vaccinations served as donors. Only in-frame clones appear in the TCRdb table, and some are missing; sequencing was by immunoSEQ multiplex PCR. The repertoire includes 400,000 or so clones, 96% of them detected once, and approximately 0.32% sits in the top ten. V lost 0 bases to trimming and J lost 4 bases, with 11 bases between them. The CDR3 totals 15 residues. Germline V gene lookup returns CDR1 MGHRA and CDR2 YSYEKL. With respect to this clone: Its antigen is still unknown.

The chain employs TRBV4-1 and TRBJ2-3; unclear D gene. The TCR comes from a young man in good health. The specimen was memory CD8+ T cells sorted from blood. Subset meaning: CD45RO+ cells pooled with CCR7-negative TemRA cells. The CDR3 here is CASSQDSRTADTQYF. The CDR3 region has the DNA TGCGCCAGCAGCCAAGACTCTAGGACGGCAGATACGCAGTATTTT.